The next 22 T cell receptor beta chains were all read from a single sample in a study of cytomegalovirus exposure and HLA in healthy donors. PCR involved 60 Vbeta and 13 Jbeta primers. Libraries were prepared by immunoSEQ multiplex PCR; TCRdb keeps only in-frame clonotypes and omits some of them. The sample yields about 120,000 clones, approximately 80% seen once. Sequences were obtained from PBMCs. The source is a young man in good health and CMV-seropositive.

The J gene is TRBJ2-1, the V gene TRBV9; 8 bases are shared with TRBD2. CDR3 size: 15 residues. The germline V gene encodes CDR1 SGDLS and CDR2 YYNGEE. V dropped 4 bases and J dropped 3; count of bases not matched to a gene: 6. CDR3 region: CASSPTSGYYNEQFF. DNA of the CDR3: TGTGCCAGCAGCCCCACTAGCGGTTACTACAATGAGCAGTTCTTC.

The chain links TRBV30 to TRBJ1-4, with unresolved D. V lost 2 bases and J 3 bases, leaving 10 bases between the germline ends. The CDR3 consists of 14 residues. The germline gives CDR1 GTSNPN, CDR2 SVGIG (reference sequence). The CDR3 sequence: CAWSYGRANEKLFF. The CDR3 DNA sequence: TGTGCCTGGAGTTATGGGAGAGCTAATGAAAAACTGTTTTTT. The complete variable domain, with remaining parts taken from reference TRBV30 and TRBJ1-4, reads SQTIHQWPATLVQPVGSPLSLECTVEGTSNPNLYWYRQAAGRGLQLLFYSVGIGQISSEVPQNLSASRPQDRQFILSSKKLLLSDSGFYLCAWSYGRANEKLFFGSGTQLSVL.

The gene calls are TRBV28 and TRBJ1-2; the match to TRBD1 covers 8 bases. CDR1 is MDHEN and CDR2 is SYDVKM in the germline V gene. The V and J ends lost 10 bases and 7 bases, in that order; junction bases with no gene match: 8. This CDR3 region has 12 residues. CDR3 in amino acids: CATARGPPGYTF. The CDR3 DNA reads TGTGCCACCGCCAGGGGGCCGCCTGGCTACACCTTC.

Note on this clone: Other DNA sequences from this sample encode an identical CDR3 as well. The chain recombines TRBV6-1 with TRBJ1-2, with D tentatively TRBD1 (5 bases). This CDR3 has 13 amino acids. Trimming cost V 6 bases and J 8 bases, with 16 bases left between them. Germline V gene sequence: CDR1 MNHNS, CDR2 SASEGT. The CDR3 protein is CASRPTGEWGYTF. In DNA, the CDR3 is TGTGCCAGCAGACCTACAGGAGAATGGGGCTACACCTTC.

V is TRBV19 and J is TRBJ1-2; a possible D gene is TRBD1 (5 bases). CDR3 size: 16 residues. Trimming took off 3 bases at V and 0 bases at J, with 14 bases between the two ends. Germline CDR1 LNHDA, CDR2 SQIVND (reference sequence). The CDR3 sequence: CASSIQPLTANYGYTF. CDR3 sequence (DNA): TGTGCCAGTAGTATTCAACCCCTGACAGCTAACTATGGCTACACCTTC.

The rearrangement uses TRBV10-2 and TRBJ2-3; 7 positions match TRBD2. The CDR3 covers 15 residues. The germline gives CDR1 WSHSY, CDR2 SAAADI. The junction had 5 bases not matched to a gene; V was cut back by 5 bases and J by 0 bases. This CDR3 is CASSREETSTDTQYF. CDR3 bases: TGCGCCAGCAGTCGGGAGGAAACTAGCACAGATACGCAGTATTTT.

V and J are TRBV7-8 and TRBJ2-5, with D tentatively TRBD1 (5 bases). Germline loops: CDR1 SGHVS, CDR2 FQNEAQ. The CDR3 covers 14 residues. V dropped 7 bases and J dropped 3 bases, with 15 bases sitting between them. DNA of the CDR3: TGTGCCAGCACCCCCCTCAAGACAGAAGAGACCCAGTACTTC. As protein: CASTPLKTEETQYF.

The rearrangement uses TRBV6-1 and TRBJ1-5, with D unresolved. Trimming removed 3 bases from V and 2 bases from J, with 14 bases in between. Looked up from germline, CDR1 is MNHNS and CDR2 is SASEGT. The CDR3 extends over 16 amino acids. The CDR3 reads CASSDQTRVGNQPQHF. The CDR3 DNA is TGTGCCAGCAGTGATCAGACCCGGGTGGGCAATCAGCCCCAGCATTTT.

The chain recombines TRBV28 with TRBJ2-2; 7 bases match TRBD1. The CDR3 sequence is 15 residues long. Per the germline V gene, CDR1 is MDHEN and CDR2 is SYDVKM. V shed 6 bases, J shed 1 base, and the junction held 5 bases outside the gene matches. CDR3 sequence: CASRIGTENTGELFF. CDR3 sequence (DNA): TGTGCCAGCAGAATCGGGACAGAGAACACCGGGGAGCTGTTTTTT.

The chain combines TRBV7-6 with TRBJ1-3; possible D gene TRBD1, 6 bases. The CDR3 length is 14 residues. The germline V gene encodes CDR1 SGHVS and CDR2 FNYEAQ. Trimming cost V 6 bases and J 4 bases, with 13 bases left between them. The CDR3 sequence: CASSSQGPGNTIYF. For the CDR3, the DNA is TGTGCCAGCAGTTCACAGGGTCCGGGAAACACCATATATTTT.

The genes are TRBV18 and TRBJ2-3, with a possible D match to TRBD2 (6 bases). CDR1 and CDR2 (germline): KGHSH, LQKENI. The V and J ends lost 3 bases and 4 bases respectively, with 11 bases between them. The CDR3 is 14 amino acids. The CDR3 bases are TGTGCCAGCTCACCTAGTTGGGGGGCAGATACGCAGTATTTT. It yields the protein CASSPSWGADTQYF.

The table lists this clone with a few counts. The chain joins TRBV18 to TRBJ1-2, with D possibly being TRBD1 (5 bases). The CDR3 is 16 residues long. V lost 2 bases and J lost 4, with 17 bases in between. The V gene's germline CDR1 is KGHSH and CDR2 LQKENI. CDR3 protein: CASSPESRVHGYGYTF. The DNA of the CDR3 is TGTGCCAGCTCACCAGAAAGCAGGGTTCACGGCTATGGCTACACCTTC. Based on the CDR3 plus reference TRBV18 and TRBJ1-2, the full variable domain is NAGVMQNPRHLVRRRGQEARLRCSPMKGHSHVYWYRQLPEEGLKFMVYLQKENIIDESGMPKERFSAEFPKEGPSILRIQQVVRGDSAAYFCASSPESRVHGYGYTFGSGTRLTVV.

This clone was recorded a few times. This sequence joins TRBV6-1 and TRBJ2-4; 7 bases agree with TRBD1. With 0 bases clipped from V and 0 bases from J, the junction kept 8 bases outside the gene matches. CDR1 is MNHNS, CDR2 SASEGT, per germline. CDR3 length equals 18 residues. The CDR3 nucleotides read TGTGCCAGCAGTGAAGCCCGGGACAGAATTTTAGCCAAAAACATTCAGTACTTC. Its translation: CASSEARDRILAKNIQYF.

This clone turned up a few times. V gene TRBV7-9 combines with J gene TRBJ2-2; 11 nucleotides match TRBD2. The CDR3 extends over 17 amino acids. V was pared by 3 bases and J by 2 bases, with 5 bases of the junction left unmatched. Germline V gene lookup returns CDR1 SEHNR and CDR2 FQNEAQ (reference sequence). The CDR3 DNA follows: TGTGCCAGCAGCTTCACTAGCGGGAGACCAAACACCGGGGAGCTGTTTTTT. Its protein is CASSFTSGRPNTGELFF. Drawing the rest from reference TRBV7-9 and TRBJ2-2, the complete variable domain is DTGVSQNPRHKITKRGQNVTFRCDPISEHNRLYWYRQTLGQGPEFLTYFQNEAQLEKSRLLSDRFSAERPKGSFSTLEIQRTEQGDSAMYLCASSFTSGRPNTGELFFGEGSRLTVL.

This clone appeared once. The rearrangement uses TRBV5-1 and TRBJ2-2, with TRBD2 identical over 13 bases. The CDR3 is made up of 16 amino acids. The ends lost 4 bases at V and 5 bases at J; junction bases unmatched: 5. The germline CDR1 and CDR2 sequences are SGHRS and YFSETQ. This chain's CDR3 is CASSETSGRGTGELFF. The CDR3 DNA is TGCGCCAGCAGCGAAACTAGCGGGAGGGGGACCGGGGAGCTGTTTTTT.

The table lists this clone with a count of one. The V and J genes are TRBV4-2 and TRBJ1-2, with 7 bases lining up with TRBD1. V lost 0 bases and J lost 5; bases outside the gene matches: 12. Per the germline V gene, CDR1 is LGHNA and CDR2 is YNFKEQ. The CDR3 spans 17 residues. The CDR3 DNA reads as TGTGCCAGCAGCCAAGATTCGGAGACAGGGAAATTATATGGCTACACCTTC. It translates to CASSQDSETGKLYGYTF.

The chain joins TRBV4-1 to TRBJ1-1; TRBD1 matches 9 bases. The CDR3 has 15 amino acids. V shed 4 bases and J 0 bases; nucleotides not matched to a gene: 3. Germline V gives CDR1 MGHRA, CDR2 YSYEKL. CDR3 sequence: CASSLRTGVNTEAFF. CDR3 sequence (DNA): TGCGCCAGCAGCCTCCGGACAGGGGTGAACACTGAAGCTTTCTTT.

V is TRBV4-1 and J is TRBJ1-5; perhaps TRBD1 as D (6 bases). V lost 4 bases and J lost 6, with 10 bases in between. The CDR3 loop spans 13 amino acids. The V gene's germline CDR1 is MGHRA and CDR2 YSYEKL. CDR3 in amino acids: CASSPGGAQPQHF. The CDR3 DNA sequence: TGCGCCAGCAGCCCTGGGGGGGCTCAGCCCCAGCATTTT.

The chain joins TRBV18 to TRBJ2-1; no clear D gene. The CDR3 is 16 amino acids. The V gene lost 0 bases and the J gene lost 0 bases, with 9 bases spanning the gap. The germline gives CDR1 KGHSH, CDR2 LQKENI. The DNA for the CDR3 is TGTGCCAGCTCACCACCGTCGGTGAGCTCCTACAATGAGCAGTTCTTC. Translation gives CASSPPSVSSYNEQFF.

This chain uses TRBV2 with TRBJ1-4; 10 bases are shared with TRBD1. V lost 4 bases to trimming and J lost 7 bases; unmatched junction nucleotides: 3. This CDR3 is built from 14 residues. Germline V gene lookup returns CDR1 SNHLY and CDR2 FYNNEI. Here the CDR3 reads CASSGDRGREKLFF. Written as DNA, the CDR3 is TGTGCCAGCAGTGGGGACAGGGGCCGTGAAAAACTGTTTTTT.

The genes are TRBV19 and TRBJ1-5; D gene unclear. There are 16 residues in the CDR3. Trimming cost V 1 base and J 0 bases, with 10 bases left between them. Germline CDR1 LNHDA, CDR2 SQIVND (reference sequence). The CDR3 reads CASSIAGLNSNQPQHF. In nucleotides, the CDR3 is TGTGCCAGTAGTATAGCTGGACTTAATAGCAATCAGCCCCAGCATTTT.

The chain employs TRBV29-1 and TRBJ2-5, with a possible D match to TRBD2 (7 bases). Trimming removed 6 bases from V and 4 bases from J, with 27 bases in between. CDR3 size: 17 residues. Germline V CDR1 and CDR2: SQVTM, ANQGSEA. In DNA form, the CDR3 reads TGCAGCGTGCCCTTGGAGGGGGAGGGGGTTGTTGGAGAGACCCAGTACTTC. Residues: CSVPLEGEGVVGETQYF.